This entry describes one T cell receptor beta chain. This record comes from a study of blood T cell repertoires in COVID-19. Study-wide context: Nucleic acid was either cDNA or gDNA, and it came from T cells, B-cell-depleted T cells, or PBMCs.

Per the authors' pipeline: It was from reference gene primer amplification that nucleated cell counts were estimated. The assay was immunoSEQ multiplex PCR, and TCRdb's table has in-frame clones only and misses some. Clone size and the V and J calls come from that table; the DNA yielded D and trimming. The sample consists of more than 55,000 clones, around four fifths of them appearing once. Germline V gene lookup returns CDR1 MNHEY and CDR2 SVGAGI. The V gene end was trimmed by 8 bases and the J gene end by 4 bases; junction bases not matched to a gene: 6. This CDR3 is 13 amino acids long. This chain connects TRBV6-5 to TRBJ1-2, with 8 bases that match TRBD1. Sequenced sample: peripheral blood. This TCR came from a woman aged 70 to 79 with acute or convalescent COVID-19. In DNA, the CDR3 is TGTGCCAGCGGGGAACAGGGGGTCTATGGCTACACCTTC. It specifies CASGEQGVYGYTF.